Listed below are T cell receptor beta chains from one sample, sequenced in a study of identical twins. MiXCR, run by TCRdb on the 5' RACE reads, gives a single entry per CDR3 protein. Of more than 400,000 distinct CDR3 sequences listed, about 16% are singletons. These sequences were also reported in another study, on yellow fever vaccine responses in identical twins.

Sequencing was carried out using CD4+ T cells sorted from blood. These receptors were collected from a woman between 18 and 30 years old in good health. The CDR3 runs from the conserved cysteine through the conserved F or W. D genes are given only for firm matches. Clone size appears in some rows only: once, few, many, or a class for an expanded clone.

d_call j_call v_call clone_size cdr3_nt cdr3_aa
NA TRBJ2-3 TRBV2 few TGTGCCAGCAGCACCGGACAGTTAAACACAGATACGCAGTATTTT CASSTGQLNTDTQYF
TRBD1 TRBJ1-6 TRBV7-9 NA TGTGCCAGCAGCACTGGACAGGCGGTCAGGCCCCTCCACTTT CASSTGQAVRPLHF
NA TRBJ2-2 TRBV7-8 many TGTGCCAGCAGCTCAGGGTTGTCCGGGGAGCTGTTTTTT CASSSGLSGELFF
NA TRBJ2-1 TRBV29-1 few TGCAGCCCCCCCCGGTGGAGGAATGAGCAGTTCTTC CSPPRWRNEQFF
TRBD2 TRBJ2-7 TRBV12-3/TRBV12-4 few TGTGCCAGCAGTCTAGCTAGCGGGGTCTCCTACGAGCAGTACTTC CASSLASGVSYEQYF
NA TRBJ2-1 TRBV20-1 few TGCAGTGCTGGGCCGGGCAATGAGCAGTTCTTC CSAGPGNEQFF
TRBD1 TRBJ1-1 TRBV23-1 NA TGCGCCAGCAGGGAACAGGGGCGGTGGACTGAAGCTTTCTTT CASREQGRWTEAFF
TRBD1 TRBJ1-5 TRBV12-3/TRBV12-4 many TGTGCCAGCAGCGAACAGGGGAGGAGTCAGCCCCAGCATTTT CASSEQGRSQPQHF
TRBD1 TRBJ2-1 TRBV2 NA TGTGCCAGCAGGATCCGGGACAGGGACCACAATGAGCAGTTCTTC CASRIRDRDHNEQFF
NA TRBJ1-2 TRBV20-1 few TGCAGTGCCGAATTCAGGGACTATGGCTACACCTTC CSAEFRDYGYTF
NA TRBJ2-1 TRBV5-6 NA TGTGCCAGCAGCTTGTCTGGGGGTTCCGCTGAGCAGTTCTTC CASSLSGGSAEQFF
TRBD1 TRBJ2-6 TRBV3-1 NA TGTGCCAGCAGCCACGCAGGGGGCGACTCTGGGGCCAACGTCCTGACTTTC CASSHAGGDSGANVLTF
TRBD1 TRBJ2-2 TRBV18 NA TGTGCCAGCTCACTGGGACAGTCGAACACCGGGGAGCTGTTTTTT CASSLGQSNTGELFF
NA TRBJ2-2 TRBV7-9 many TGTGCCAGCAGCTTCTTCACCGGGGAGCTGTTTTTT CASSFFTGELFF
NA TRBJ1-6 TRBV20-1 NA TGCAGTGCTAGAGGTTTTGGGGTAGGCAATTCACCCCTCCACTTT CSARGFGVGNSPLHF
NA TRBJ1-2 TRBV9 NA TGTGCCAGCAGTACCACGCATAACTATGGCTACACCTTC CASSTTHNYGYTF
NA TRBJ2-5 TRBV27 few TGTGCCAGTCGACCTACAGGGAAAGAGACCCAGTACTTC CASRPTGKETQYF